The next 17 T cell receptor beta chains were all read from a single sample in a study of blood T cell repertoires in COVID-19. Sequencing used immunoSEQ multiplex PCR; TCRdb keeps in-frame clones, though not all of them. Of 100,000 or so clones listed, 80% to 85% were seen once; the top ten hold just under 2%. Sequencing used peripheral blood. These receptors originate from a man between 65 and 85 years old with active or convalescent COVID-19.

In DNA, the CDR3 is TGTGCCAGCAGGGGGGACTTCCAAGAGACCCAGTACTTC. Translated: CASRGDFQETQYF. This chain connects TRBV7-2 to TRBJ2-5; TRBD2 might be the D (6 bases). Per the germline V gene, CDR1 is SGHTA and CDR2 is FQGNSA. Between the trimmed V and J ends, which lost 6 bases and 1 base, there was a span of 9 bases. This CDR3 has 13 amino acids.

The genes are TRBV10-3 and TRBJ2-1; TRBD2 agrees at 9 bases. The CDR3 consists of 17 residues. The V gene's germline CDR1 is ENHRY and CDR2 SYGVKD. J gave up 0 bases and V 10 bases, and 13 bases lay outside the gene matches. CDR3 in DNA: TGTGCCACTTCAAGCGGGAGCGGGGGGCTCTCCTACAATGAGCAGTTCTTC. Translated: CATSSGSGGLSYNEQFF.

The gene calls are TRBV29-1 and TRBJ2-7, with 7 positions matching TRBD1. The J segment lost 0 bases and the V segment lost 5 bases, leaving 7 bases of the junction unmatched. Per germline, CDR1 SQVTM and CDR2 ANQGSEA. This CDR3 comprises 14 residues. The CDR3 DNA is TGCAGCGTTTCATACAGGGGAAGCTCCTACGAGCAGTACTTC. It specifies CSVSYRGSSYEQYF.

The V and J genes are TRBV7-6 and TRBJ2-1; no clear D gene. V lost 5 bases and J 3 bases, leaving 5 bases between the germline ends. The CDR3 length is 12 residues. Germline V CDR1 and CDR2: SGHVS, FNYEAQ. CDR3 loop: CASSPRYNEQFF. In DNA form, the CDR3 reads TGTGCCAGCAGCCCCCGCTACAATGAGCAGTTCTTC. The full variable domain, its missing parts supplied by reference TRBV7-6 and TRBJ2-1, is GAGVSQSPRYKVTKRGQDVALRCDPISGHVSLYWYRQALGQGPEFLTYFNYEAQQDKSGLPNDRFSAERPEGSISTLTIQRTEQRDSAMYRCASSPRYNEQFFGPGTRLTVL.

The chain joins TRBV5-1 to TRBJ1-3, with 7 positions matching TRBD1. V was pared by 0 bases and J by 0 bases, with 6 bases of the junction left unmatched. The CDR3 covers 17 residues. Germline-derived CDR1 and CDR2 are SGHRS and YFSETQ. The CDR3 DNA reads as TGCGCCAGCAGCTTGGAAGGGACAGACAACTCTGGAAACACCATATATTTT. This translates into CASSLEGTDNSGNTIYF.

This clone was found once. This chain uses TRBV7-2 with TRBJ1-2; TRBD1 is a possible D gene (6 bases). This CDR3 is 13 amino acids long. V gave up 4 bases and J gave up 5 bases, with 11 bases separating them. Germline CDR1 reads SGHTA; CDR2 reads FQGNSA. The CDR3 coding sequence is TGTGCCAGCAGCTCCGGGACAAAATATGGCTACACCTTC. This sequence encodes CASSSGTKYGYTF. Looking up the rest from reference TRBV7-2 and TRBJ1-2 gives the full variable domain: GAGVSQSPSNKVTEKGKDVELRCDPISGHTALYWYRQSLGQGLEFLIYFQGNSAPDKSGLPSDRFSAERTGGSVSTLTIQRTQQEDSAVYLCASSSGTKYGYTFGSGTRLTVV.

The V call is TRBV5-1, the J call TRBJ1-5; 7 positions match TRBD1. The CDR3 is made up of 15 amino acids. Germline assignment: CDR1 SGHRS and CDR2 YFSETQ. J gave up 8 bases and V 4 bases, and 12 bases lay outside the gene matches. CDR3 nucleotides: TGCGCCAGCAGCCTGATCCCCGACAGGGCAGAGCCCCAGCATTTT. The encoded protein is CASSLIPDRAEPQHF.

This clone occurred once. The V and J genes are TRBV5-1 and TRBJ2-1; tentative D call: TRBD2 (7 bases). This CDR3 region has 16 residues. Between the trimmed V and J ends, which lost 7 bases and 6 bases, there was a span of 23 bases. Germline V gene data show CDR1 as SGHRS and CDR2 as YFSETQ. The CDR3 nucleotides read TGCGCCAGCCAATTCTCGGCCGGGGGGCCCGGCAATGAGCAGTTCTTC. Protein product: CASQFSAGGPGNEQFF.

This rearrangement joins TRBV9 to TRBJ2-3; 9 positions match TRBD2. Germline CDR1 SGDLS, CDR2 YYNGEE. Trimming cost V 0 bases and J 0 bases; bases outside gene matches: 5. This CDR3 is built from 17 residues. CDR3 bases: TGTGCCAGCAGCGTAGGTCTAGCGGGGCCAAGCACAGATACGCAGTATTTT. This codes for CASSVGLAGPSTDTQYF.

This chain connects TRBV30 to TRBJ2-5, with TRBD2 matching over 10 bases. J was trimmed by 5 bases and V by 7 bases; bases with no gene match: 19. This CDR3 is built from 17 residues. Germline CDR1 reads GTSNPN; CDR2 reads SVGIG (reference sequence). In DNA form, the CDR3 reads TGTGCCTCTGGAGTGTTCAAGCGGGGGGGCAGATATGAGACCCAGTACTTC. This codes for CASGVFKRGGRYETQYF.

The rearrangement links TRBV7-9 to TRBJ2-2; unclear D gene. Germline CDR1 SEHNR, CDR2 FQNEAQ (reference sequence). Trimming took off 1 base at V and 7 bases at J, with 7 bases between the two ends. The CDR3 is made up of 13 amino acids. The CDR3 is CASSLGALGELFF. The CDR3 DNA reads as TGTGCCAGCAGCTTAGGGGCGCTCGGGGAGCTGTTTTTT. The variable domain in full, with the rest retrieved from reference TRBV7-9 and TRBJ2-2, is DTGVSQNPRHKITKRGQNVTFRCDPISEHNRLYWYRQTLGQGPEFLTYFQNEAQLEKSRLLSDRFSAERPKGSFSTLEIQRTEQGDSAMYLCASSLGALGELFFGEGSRLTVL.

This chain joins TRBV6-1 and TRBJ2-5, with D perhaps TRBD1 (6 bases). CDR1 is MNHNS and CDR2 is SASEGT in the germline V gene. CDR3 length: 14 amino acids. Trimming cost V 1 base and J 9 bases, with 15 bases left between them. DNA of the CDR3: TGTGCCAGCAGTGAAGACTACAGGGCGAGGGCCCAGTACTTC. It yields the protein CASSEDYRARAQYF.

The V and J genes are TRBV5-1 and TRBJ2-7, with TRBD2 matching 11 bases. CDR1 and CDR2 (germline): SGHRS, YFSETQ. V gave up 0 bases and J gave up 0 bases; unmatched junction bases: 8. The CDR3 is made up of 18 amino acids. The CDR3 sequence is CASSLETSGGSSSYEQYF. The CDR3 region has the DNA TGCGCCAGCAGCTTGGAAACTAGCGGGGGTTCTAGCTCCTACGAGCAGTACTTC.

This sequence joins TRBV5-1 and TRBJ2-7; D is possibly TRBD1 (5 bases). The germline V gene encodes CDR1 SGHRS and CDR2 YFSETQ. Trimming pared 6 bases from V and 4 bases from J, leaving 17 bases between. The CDR3 runs 14 residues. CDR3 DNA sequence: TGCGCCAGCACCCCTCAGGGTGGCGCATACGAGCAGTACTTC. Its translation is CASTPQGGAYEQYF.

The chain has TRBV19 and TRBJ2-6; 10 positions agree with TRBD1. The CDR3 totals 19 residues. V shed 3 bases and J 1 base; nucleotides not matched to a gene: 9. Looked up from germline, CDR1 is LNHDA and CDR2 is SQIVND (reference sequence). DNA of the CDR3: TGTGCCAGTAGTATGCGATCAGGACAGGGGGGGTCTGGGGCCAACGTCCTGACTTTC. It is translated as CASSMRSGQGGSGANVLTF.

V and J are TRBV6-5 and TRBJ1-2, with D possibly matching TRBD1 (5 bases). Between the trimmed V and J ends, which lost 7 bases and 4 bases, there was a span of 13 bases. CDR3 length equals 13 residues. From germline, CDR1 is MNHEY and CDR2 SVGAGI. CDR3 in amino acids: CASTQRDSYGYTF. DNA of the CDR3: TGTGCCAGCACACAAAGAGACAGCTATGGCTACACCTTC.

This clone appeared a few times. The chain employs TRBV27 and TRBJ1-6; 7 positions agree with TRBD1. This CDR3 region has 15 residues. With V trimmed by 4 bases and J by 7 bases, 7 bases remained unmatched. Germline lookup yields CDR1 MNHEY and CDR2 SMNVEV (reference sequence). CDR3 residues: CASSSRTGLNSPLHF. CDR3 bases: TGTGCCAGCAGTTCCCGGACAGGTCTAAATTCACCCCTCCACTTT.